This note documents a single TCR beta chain sequence. The data were taken from a study of T cells of healthy individuals. MiXCR, run by TCRdb on the 5' RACE reads, gives a single entry per CDR3 protein. The data contain fewer than 70,000 distinct CDR3 sequences, about 15% of them singletons. The TCR was taken from a human donor in good health.

The CDR3 region is CASSVDLAGGANVLTF. The DNA of the CDR3 is TGTGCCAGCAGCGTGGACCTAGCGGGTGGGGCCAACGTCCTGACTTTC. The chain employs TRBV7-3 and TRBJ2-6; 8 positions match TRBD2. The V gene's germline CDR1 is SGHTA and CDR2 FQGTGA. After removal of 5 bases from V and 3 bases from J, the junction contained 6 bases not matched to a gene. The CDR3 consists of 16 residues.